This passage covers 13 T cell receptor beta chains from one sample sequenced in a study of blood T cell repertoires in COVID-19. Data came from immunoSEQ multiplex PCR; TCRdb stores just in-frame clones and leaves some out. The sample holds about 130,000 clones; 65% to 90% are singletons and the top ten take 25% to 30%. The sequencing sample was made of peripheral blood. These receptors all stem from a woman of 80 years or more with acute or convalescent COVID-19.

The rearrangement uses TRBV19 and TRBJ1-1, with 7 bases fitting TRBD1. Germline trimming cut 8 bases from V and 2 bases from J; bases unmatched to any gene: 8. The CDR3 has 14 amino acids. The germline CDR1 and CDR2 sequences are LNHDA and SQIVND (reference sequence). The CDR3 reads CASSQGGSNTEAFF. CDR3 in DNA: TGTGCCAGTTCTCAAGGGGGCAGCAACACTGAAGCTTTCTTT.

This chain links TRBV6-6 with TRBJ1-2; TRBD1 aligns across 8 bases. The CDR3 totals 14 residues. Per germline, CDR1 MNHNY and CDR2 SVGAGI (reference sequence). In nucleotides, the CDR3 is TGTGCAGGGCTTGGACAGGGAAGTGATTATGGCTACACCTTC. Translating gives CAGLGQGSDYGYTF.

The chain joins TRBV9 to TRBJ2-3; 12 bases are shared with TRBD2. This CDR3 contains 15 residues. The V gene's germline CDR1 is SGDLS and CDR2 YYNGEE. Trimming cost V 4 bases and J 6 bases; bases outside gene matches: 6. CDR3 DNA: TGTGCCAGCAGCTACCGACTAGCGGGGGTTGATACGCAGTATTTT. Its translation is CASSYRLAGVDTQYF.

In this sample, this clone turned up once. The chain couples TRBV15 to TRBJ1-2; D ambiguous. The CDR3 is 13 amino acids. Trimming cost V 3 bases and J 8 bases, with 13 bases left between them. Germline CDR1 and CDR2: LNHNV and YYDKDF (reference sequence). CDR3 in amino acids: CATSRGWTEGYTF. Written as DNA, the CDR3 is TGTGCCACCAGCAGGGGCTGGACTGAGGGCTACACCTTC.

The rearrangement uses TRBV6-4 and TRBJ1-2; 8 bases map to TRBD1. The CDR3 runs to 13 residues. Per the germline V gene, CDR1 is MRHNA and CDR2 is SNTAGT. The trim removed 6 bases at V and 7 bases at J, leaving 7 bases unmatched. CDR3 bases: TGTGCCAGCAGAGAGACAGGGGTCGGTGGCTACACCTTC. Translating it yields CASRETGVGGYTF.

This clone occurred once. V usage is TRBV7-3 and J usage is TRBJ2-3; 9 bases agree with TRBD1. This CDR3 comprises 15 residues. Looked up from germline, CDR1 is SGHTA and CDR2 is FQGTGA. Losses at the gene ends were 1 base for V and 4 bases for J; bases not matched to a gene: 3. CDR3 coding DNA: TGTGCCAGCAGCTTAATGGGACAGGGACCAGATACGCAGTATTTT. The encoded protein is CASSLMGQGPDTQYF.

This clone was counted only a few times. The CDR3 DNA reads TGTGCCAACTTTTACCCAACGAAACGTCGGTTGGGGGCCGGGGAAGCTTTCTTT. It translates to CANFYPTKRRLGAGEAFF. The rearrangement links TRBV14 to TRBJ1-1; TRBD1 is a possible D gene (6 bases). There are 18 residues in the CDR3. V dropped 10 bases and J dropped 8 bases, with 35 bases sitting between them. Germline lookup yields CDR1 SGHDN and CDR2 FVKESK.

The rearrangement joins TRBV5-4 to TRBJ1-1; no clear D gene. Germline CDR1 is SGHNT and CDR2 is YYREEE (reference sequence). The V gene lost 0 bases and the J gene lost 7 bases, with 10 bases spanning the gap. The CDR3 is 13 amino acids. CDR3: CASSLAQVNEAFF. As DNA, the CDR3 is TGTGCCAGCAGCTTGGCCCAGGTCAATGAAGCTTTCTTT.

A single count supports this clone. The chain is built from TRBV18 and TRBJ2-2; D uncertain. The CDR3 totals 14 residues. The V gene's germline CDR1 is KGHSH and CDR2 LQKENI. The V and J ends lost 3 bases and 5 bases respectively, with 10 bases between them. CDR3 nucleotide sequence: TGTGCCAGCTCACCCGAACGCGGAACCGGGGAGCTGTTTTTT. Amino acid sequence: CASSPERGTGELFF.

The chain combines TRBV2 with TRBJ2-5; 9 bases map to TRBD1. Germline CDR1 is SNHLY and CDR2 is FYNNEI. CDR3 size: 14 residues. The trim removed 4 bases at V and 3 bases at J, leaving 3 bases unmatched. For the CDR3, the DNA is TGTGCCAGCAGTGGACGGACAGGGGAAGAGACCCAGTACTTC. It yields the protein CASSGRTGEETQYF.

The genes are TRBV5-1 and TRBJ2-3; 7 bases are a match to TRBD1. This CDR3 contains 15 residues. Germline V lookup: CDR1 SGHRS, CDR2 YFSETQ. V dropped 4 bases and J dropped 4; count of bases not matched to a gene: 9. Written as DNA, the CDR3 is TGCGCCAGCAGCCTCTCGGGCAGGGGGTCAGATACGCAGTATTTT. This codes for CASSLSGRGSDTQYF.

The chain combines TRBV19 with TRBJ1-4; TRBD1 matches 7 bases. This CDR3 is 13 amino acids long. V shed 9 bases and J 3 bases; nucleotides not matched to a gene: 4. Germline CDR1 LNHDA, CDR2 SQIVND (reference sequence). Written as DNA, the CDR3 is TGTGCCAGCCGGGACAGACCTAATGAAAAACTGTTTTTT. This codes for CASRDRPNEKLFF.

The rearrangement joins TRBV27 to TRBJ1-5; 7 bases are a match to TRBD1. The CDR3 loop spans 14 amino acids. From germline, CDR1 is MNHEY and CDR2 SMNVEV (reference sequence). With V trimmed by 3 bases and J by 5 bases, 4 bases remained unmatched. CDR3 bases: TGTGCCAGCAGTTTGGAGACAGGGCATCAGCCCCAGCATTTT. Its protein is CASSLETGHQPQHF.